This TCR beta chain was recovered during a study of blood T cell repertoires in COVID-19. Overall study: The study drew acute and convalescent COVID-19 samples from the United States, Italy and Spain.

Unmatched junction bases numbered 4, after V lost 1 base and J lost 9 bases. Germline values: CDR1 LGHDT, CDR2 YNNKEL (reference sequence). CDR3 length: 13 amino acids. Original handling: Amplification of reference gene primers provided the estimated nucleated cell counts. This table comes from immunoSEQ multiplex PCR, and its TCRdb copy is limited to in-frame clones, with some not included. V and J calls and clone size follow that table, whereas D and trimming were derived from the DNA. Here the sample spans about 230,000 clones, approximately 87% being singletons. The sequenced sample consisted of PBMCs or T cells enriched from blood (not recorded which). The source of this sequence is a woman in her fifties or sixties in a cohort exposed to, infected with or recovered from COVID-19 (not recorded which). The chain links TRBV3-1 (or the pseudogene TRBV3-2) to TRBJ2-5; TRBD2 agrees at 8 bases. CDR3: CASSQGLAGSQYF. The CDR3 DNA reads TGTGCCAGCAGCCAAGGGCTAGCGGGCTCCCAGTACTTC.